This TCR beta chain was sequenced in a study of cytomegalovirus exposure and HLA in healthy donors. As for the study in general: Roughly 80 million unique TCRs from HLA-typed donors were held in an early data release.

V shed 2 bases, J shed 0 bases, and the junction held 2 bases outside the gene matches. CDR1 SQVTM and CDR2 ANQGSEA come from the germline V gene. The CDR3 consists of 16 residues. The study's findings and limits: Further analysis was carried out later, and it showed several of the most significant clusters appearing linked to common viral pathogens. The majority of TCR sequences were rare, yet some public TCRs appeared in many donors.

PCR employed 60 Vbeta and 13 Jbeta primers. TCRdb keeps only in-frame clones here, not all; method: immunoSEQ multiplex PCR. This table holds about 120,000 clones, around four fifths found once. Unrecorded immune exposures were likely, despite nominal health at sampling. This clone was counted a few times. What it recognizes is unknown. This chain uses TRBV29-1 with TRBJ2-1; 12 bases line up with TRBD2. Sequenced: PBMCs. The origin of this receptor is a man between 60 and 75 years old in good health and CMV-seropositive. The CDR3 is CSVERTSGTSYNEQFF. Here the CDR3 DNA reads TGCAGCGTTGAAAGGACTAGCGGGACCTCCTACAATGAGCAGTTCTTC.